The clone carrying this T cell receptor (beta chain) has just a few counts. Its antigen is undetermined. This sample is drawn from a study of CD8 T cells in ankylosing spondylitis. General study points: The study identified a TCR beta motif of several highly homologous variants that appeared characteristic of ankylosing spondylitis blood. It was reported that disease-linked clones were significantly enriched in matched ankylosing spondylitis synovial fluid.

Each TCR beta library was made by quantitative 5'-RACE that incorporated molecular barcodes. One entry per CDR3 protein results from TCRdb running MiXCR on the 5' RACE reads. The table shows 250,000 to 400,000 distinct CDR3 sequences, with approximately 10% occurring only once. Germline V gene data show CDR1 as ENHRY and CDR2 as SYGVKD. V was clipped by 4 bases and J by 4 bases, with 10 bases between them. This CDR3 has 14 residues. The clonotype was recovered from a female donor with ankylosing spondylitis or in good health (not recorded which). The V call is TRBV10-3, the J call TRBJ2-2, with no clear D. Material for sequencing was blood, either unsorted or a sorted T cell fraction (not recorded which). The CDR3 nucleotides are TGTGCCATCAGTGGCCTCGGAGTCACCGGGGAGCTGTTTTTT. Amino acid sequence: CAISGLGVTGELFF.